This T cell receptor beta chain was obtained from a study of human T cells and chemical hapten exposure listed by TCRdb under 2021. About the investigation overall: For sensitization, 2% DPC in acetone was applied to an approximately 2 cm by approximately 2 cm area of upper inner arm skin. Weekly therapeutic DPC doses were additionally applied to the scalp of patients throughout the roughly 23-week study period. Patch tests used Finn chambers with 0.01% DPC on the upper back, scored after 6 days by International Contact Dermatitis Research Group standards. The patient cohort, mostly female, included alopecia areata with under or over 50% scalp involvement, alopecia totalis and alopecia universalis. The libraries were sequenced as a pool, and the TCR yield per sample differed mostly because of small variations in library volumes within the pool. Peripheral blood TCR repertoire changes were tracked in vivo in alopecia patients during primary and secondary sensitization to the hapten diphenylcyclopropenone (DPC). Patient blood was sampled pre-sensitization (week 0) and at 2, 6 and about 24 weeks after DPC sensitization. Blood for TCR sequencing was provided by twenty-nine alopecia patients at one to four time points (pre-sensitization, 2, 6 and 24 weeks). What the study reported, not specific to this receptor: A positive correlation was found between the number of PT1 expanded TCRs and patch test score, with significance reached at thresholds 8, 16 and 32 but not 4. Alopecia, a presumed autoimmune disease, was present in all patients, so the immune response of the patients might differ from that of healthy individuals. The number of TCRs above 1 in 1000 frequency did not change with DPC sensitization; there was no evidence of global repertoire structure alterations. Repeated subsampling changed both the strength of the expansion versus patch-test correlation and the threshold at which the correlation became significant. Significantly more large CDR3 similarity clusters were formed by expanded TCRs than by pre-sensitization or healthy control sets, consistent with antigen-driven responses.

The time point label corresponds to: patch test 3, about 24 weeks after DPC sensitization. Read against the paper, the sample's treatment or condition label means: therapeutic diphenylcyclopropenone sensitization with weekly scalp DPC. Blood at each patch-test visit was drawn before the patch test was applied. Patients were considered eligible if aged 18 to 70, diagnosed with alopecia and deemed suitable for DPC therapy, and patients were excluded if pregnant. Total RNA was extracted from unfractionated whole blood collected in Tempus Blood RNA tubes. Notes on this clonotype: Its cognate antigen has yet to be identified. The record has no base qualities; no much larger clone is one base away.

The library was built by means of RACE. Sequencing was performed on a NextSeq 500. Library preparation attached unique molecular identifiers to individual cDNA molecules for quantitative, reproducible TCR counting. Both TCR alpha and TCR beta chains were sequenced from each blood RNA sample. The paper's processing steps were these. A median of around 100,000 TCRs per sample was observed, with a range of about 23,224 to 700,000. The Decombinator software suite was used to annotate the V, J and CDR3 of the TCR reads. Every sample was subsampled to the same number of TCRs (28,000) for the PS versus PT1 abundance plots. TCRs were defined as expanded if absent before sensitization and observed at least eight times at the 2-week time point. The public reads were run again by TCRdb, first through fastp at Q25 and then through MiXCR, and only productive beta chains were kept. Records with the same CDR3 protein are collapsed into one entry carrying the most frequent genes and DNA. These V and J calls derive from TCRdb rather than the authors' analysis. The sample includes 90,000 to 110,000 distinct CDR3 sequences, with under 35% observed a single time. Roughly 2.5% of the sample rests with the top ten.

For CDR1 and CDR2, the germline V gene (reference sequence) lists DFQATT and SNEGSKA. Inclusive of the bounding cysteine and phenylalanine, the CDR3 is 14 residues long. Here the CDR3 DNA is all that survives: 42 bases in frame from base 1. At the junction V is shortened by 2 bases and J by 0 bases, with 10 bases in between. This chain joins TRBV20-1 to TRBJ1-1; the D segment cannot be called with confidence. The sequence derives from a man aged 35 to 55 with alopecia areata. Some clones in this sample may be carry-over from other donors' samples. The sequencing here drew on whole blood, taken in connection with sensitization to the hapten diphenylcyclopropenone (DPC). The encoded CDR3 is CSARSLALNTEAFF. DNA sequence: TGCAGTGCTAGATCTCTAGCTCTGAACACTGAAGCTTTCTTT.